This section outlines one TCR beta chain sequence together with its context. This sample was taken from a study of shared clonotypes between healthy human individuals. Measured with immunoSEQ multiplex PCR; TCRdb has only the in-frame clones, and not every one. Of about 2.4 million clones in the sample, 90% to 95% are singletons; the top ten hold around 0.14%. Germline V lookup: CDR1 SEHNR, CDR2 FQNEAQ (reference sequence). This CDR3 comprises 15 residues. J lost 0 bases, V lost 3 bases, and 4 bases had no gene match. The rearrangement uses TRBV7-9 and TRBJ1-1; 7 nucleotides match TRBD1. The specimen was naive CD4+ T cells sorted from blood. Subset given: CD45RA+ positively selected. The TCR originated in a man in his late teens or twenties in good health. CDR3 sequence reads: CASSFRGNMNTEAFF. CDR3 in DNA: TGTGCCAGCAGCTTCAGGGGGAACATGAACACTGAAGCTTTCTTT.